These 20 T cell receptor beta chains were all obtained from the same sample, sequenced in a study of T cell responses to AZD1222 COVID-19 vaccine. Generated by immunoSEQ multiplex PCR, the TCRdb table keeps only in-frame clones and is missing some. The sample holds some 200,000 clones, 80% to 95% seen once. The source was peripheral blood, collected on day 0 of AZD1222 vaccination. The receptors come from an adult in good health.

This chain joins TRBV5-4 and TRBJ2-6; the D is unclear. CDR3 length: 15 amino acids. Trimming removed 6 bases from V and 0 bases from J, with 10 bases in between. CDR1 and CDR2 (germline): SGHNT, YYREEE (reference sequence). In nucleotides, the CDR3 is TGTGCCAGCACCATCCTCGACTCTGGGGCCAACGTCCTGACTTTC. Its translation is CASTILDSGANVLTF.

Points on this clone: The sample contains more than one DNA sequence encoding this CDR3. The chain links TRBV5-1 to TRBJ1-1; 8 bases are a match to TRBD1. With 4 bases clipped from V and 4 bases from J, the junction kept 6 bases outside the gene matches. Germline V lookup: CDR1 SGHRS, CDR2 YFSETQ. The CDR3 runs 14 residues. CDR3 amino acids: CASSPGQGGTEAFF. The CDR3 DNA reads TGCGCCAGCAGCCCAGGACAGGGAGGCACTGAAGCTTTCTTT.

This chain joins TRBV28 and TRBJ1-1; D is ambiguous. CDR3 length equals 14 residues. Trimming left V 3 bases short and J 4 bases short, with 12 bases between. Germline V gene lookup returns CDR1 MDHEN and CDR2 SYDVKM. The CDR3 nucleotides read TGTGCCAGCAGTTTGGGCAGCGGGAGCACTGAAGCTTTCTTT. Encoded protein: CASSLGSGSTEAFF.

In nucleotides, the CDR3 is TGTGCCTGGAGTCGGACTAGCGATAACTACGAGCAGTACTTC. Encoded protein: CAWSRTSDNYEQYF. The chain joins TRBV30 to TRBJ2-7; TRBD2 matches at 9 bases. The germline V gene encodes CDR1 GTSNPN and CDR2 SVGIG (reference sequence). With V trimmed by 2 bases and J by 3 bases, 5 bases remained unmatched. The CDR3 totals 14 residues.

This sequence joins TRBV12-3 or TRBV12-4 and TRBJ1-2; D might be TRBD1 (6 bases). The CDR3 loop spans 13 amino acids. V shed 7 bases and J shed 8 bases, with 17 bases lying between them. The CDR3 here is CASTLGQIGGYTF. The CDR3 DNA follows: TGTGCCAGCACTCTGGGACAAATCGGCGGCTACACCTTC.

This chain connects TRBV5-4 to TRBJ1-2, with D perhaps matching TRBD1 (5 bases). V lost 4 bases and J 7 bases, leaving 14 bases between the germline ends. Germline V gives CDR1 SGHNT, CDR2 YYREEE (reference sequence). The CDR3 covers 13 residues. CDR3 loop: CASSVGTSPGYTF. The CDR3 nucleotides are TGTGCCAGCAGCGTAGGGACGTCCCCTGGCTACACCTTC. The whole variable domain, remainder taken from reference TRBV5-4 and TRBJ1-2, is ETGVTQSPTHLIKTRGQQVTLRCSSQSGHNTVSWYQQALGQGPQFIFQYYREEENGRGNFPPRFSGLQFPNYSSELNVNALELDDSALYLCASSVGTSPGYTFGSGTRLTVV.

The V and J genes are TRBV28 and TRBJ2-7; 7 bases map to TRBD1. The CDR3 spans 12 residues. The germline V gene has CDR1 MDHEN and CDR2 SYDVKM. V trimming: 3 bases; J trimming: 6 bases; junction bases outside the gene matches: 2. The CDR3 bases are TGTGCCAGCAGTTTCCGACAGGGCGAGCAGTACGTC. Protein: CASSFRQGEQYV.

V is TRBV29-1 and J is TRBJ1-5; no clear D gene. CDR1 and CDR2 (germline): SQVTM, ANQGSEA. The V end was cut by 4 bases, the J end by 0 bases, with 10 bases between. This CDR3 is built from 14 residues. In nucleotides, the CDR3 is TGCAGCGTTGGACAAACGGGTAGCAATCAGCCCCAGCATTTT. Translation: CSVGQTGSNQPQHF.

This chain connects TRBV19 to TRBJ2-7; D gene uncertain. V was cut by 4 bases and J by 3 bases, with 7 bases left in between. The germline CDR1 and CDR2 sequences are LNHDA and SQIVND (reference sequence). CDR3 length equals 12 residues. The CDR3 DNA reads TGTGCCAGTAGTAAGGGATTCTACGAGCAGTACTTC. This codes for CASSKGFYEQYF.

The chain carries TRBV27 and TRBJ1-6; a weak D match, TRBD1 (5 bases). The CDR3 spans 17 residues. V was trimmed by 9 bases and J by 3 bases, leaving 21 bases between them. CDR1 is MNHEY and CDR2 is SMNVEV in the germline V gene (reference sequence). Written as DNA, the CDR3 is TGTGCCAGTAGAAGTTTCAGGGAATGGGGCTATAATTCACCCCTCCACTTT. As protein: CASRSFREWGYNSPLHF.

This sequence joins TRBV29-1 and TRBJ1-1; no firm D call. The CDR3 is 10 amino acids. Germline loops: CDR1 SQVTM, CDR2 ANQGSEA. V was pared by 4 bases and J by 3 bases, with 3 bases between. This CDR3 reads CSVGDTEAFF. The CDR3 nucleotides are TGCAGCGTTGGGGACACTGAAGCTTTCTTT.

As concerns this clone: Other DNA sequences of this sample code for an identical CDR3. The gene calls are TRBV5-1 and TRBJ1-4; possible D gene TRBD1, 6 bases. The length of the CDR3 is 14 residues. V lost 4 bases and J 3 bases, leaving 10 bases between the germline ends. Germline V lookup: CDR1 SGHRS, CDR2 YFSETQ. The CDR3 DNA reads TGCGCCAGCAGCCCGGGACAACCTAATGAAAAACTGTTTTTT. It translates to CASSPGQPNEKLFF.

The CDR3 sequence is CASSHPRGANTEAFF. Here the CDR3 DNA reads TGCGCCAGCAGCCACCCCCGGGGGGCGAACACTGAAGCTTTCTTT. The chain carries TRBV4-3 and TRBJ1-1; TRBD1 might be the D (6 bases). Germline CDR1 reads LGHNA; CDR2 reads YSLEER. CDR3 length: 15 amino acids. Trimming took 3 bases from V and 1 from J, leaving 12 bases between them.

This chain links TRBV7-9 with TRBJ2-7; no clear D. The germline V gene has CDR1 SEHNR and CDR2 FQNEAQ (reference sequence). V was pared by 5 bases and J by 0 bases, with 2 bases between. This CDR3 spans 11 amino acids. This chain's CDR3 is CASSLSYEQYF. The DNA of the CDR3 is TGTGCCAGCAGCCTCTCCTACGAGCAGTACTTC.

This clone was picked up a small number of times. Other DNA sequences in this sample translate to the same CDR3. The gene calls are TRBV19 and TRBJ2-7; D is possibly TRBD1 (5 bases). Germline V CDR1 and CDR2: LNHDA, SQIVND (reference sequence). V was cut by 6 bases and J by 1 base, with 7 bases left in between. The CDR3 length is 12 residues. CDR3 loop: CASSAGSYEQYF. In DNA, the CDR3 is TGTGCCAGTAGCGCAGGGTCCTACGAGCAGTACTTC.

The chain employs TRBV9 and TRBJ1-3; D unresolved. V dropped 3 bases and J dropped 4 bases, with 11 bases sitting between them. CDR1 is SGDLS, CDR2 YYNGEE, per germline. The CDR3 sequence is 14 residues long. DNA of the CDR3: TGTGCCAGCAGCGAAGCTTTGGCCGGAAACACCATATATTTT. This translates into CASSEALAGNTIYF.

V gene TRBV6-5 combines with J gene TRBJ1-5; a possible D gene is TRBD1 (5 bases). V lost 6 bases and J lost 3, with 15 bases in between. Germline V gene data show CDR1 as MNHEY and CDR2 as SVGAGI. The CDR3 sequence is 15 residues long. The CDR3 DNA sequence: TGTGCCAGCAGCCCCGTTCGGGGCTCCAATCAGCCCCAGCATTTT. Protein: CASSPVRGSNQPQHF.

The J gene is TRBJ2-2, the V gene TRBV5-1, with a possible D match to TRBD2 (5 bases). In germline, CDR1 is SGHRS, CDR2 YFSETQ. Trimming shortened V by 0 bases and J by 5 bases, and 11 bases separated the two germline ends. CDR3 length: 15 residues. The CDR3 here is CASSLELAWTGELFF. In nucleotides, the CDR3 is TGCGCCAGCAGCTTGGAGCTAGCTTGGACCGGGGAGCTGTTTTTT.

The chain uses TRBV19 and TRBJ1-6; no firm D call. Trimming cost V 6 bases and J 9 bases, with 18 bases left between them. CDR3 length equals 15 residues. CDR1 and CDR2 from the germline V gene are LNHDA and SQIVND (reference sequence). As DNA, the CDR3 is TGTGCCAGTAGCGCAATGGGGAGGGTCGGTTCACCCCTCCACTTT. Encoded protein: CASSAMGRVGSPLHF. Complete variable domain (other parts from reference TRBV19 and TRBJ1-6): DGGITQSPKYLFRKEGQNVTLSCEQNLNHDAMYWYRQDPGQGLRLIYYSQIVNDFQKGDIAEGYSVSREKKESFPLTVTSAQKNPTAFYLCASSAMGRVGSPLHFGNGTRLTVT.

The chain's CDR3 is CASGREPRTDTQYF. CDR3 sequence (DNA): TGTGCCAGCGGTCGGGAACCGCGCACAGATACGCAGTATTTT. The rearrangement joins TRBV7-2 to TRBJ2-3, with a weak D call TRBD2 (5 bases). The CDR3 is made up of 14 amino acids. Germline V gene lookup returns CDR1 SGHTA and CDR2 FQGNSA. Trimming stripped 8 bases from V and 1 base from J, with 13 bases between.